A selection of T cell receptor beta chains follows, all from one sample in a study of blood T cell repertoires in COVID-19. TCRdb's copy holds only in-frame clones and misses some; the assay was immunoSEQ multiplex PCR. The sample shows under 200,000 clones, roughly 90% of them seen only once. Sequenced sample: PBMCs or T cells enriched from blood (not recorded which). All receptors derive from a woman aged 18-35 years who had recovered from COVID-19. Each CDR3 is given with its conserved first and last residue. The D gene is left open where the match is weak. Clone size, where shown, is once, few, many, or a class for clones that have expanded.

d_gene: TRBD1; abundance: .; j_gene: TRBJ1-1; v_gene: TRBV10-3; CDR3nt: TGTGCCATCAGAGACAACAGGGGGCTCTCGTACACTGAAGCTTTCTTT; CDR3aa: CAIRDNRGLSYTEAFF
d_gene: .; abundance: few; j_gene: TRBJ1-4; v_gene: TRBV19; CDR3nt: TGTGCCAGCACAATAGGTGGATCTGGCGGAGAAAAACTGTTTTTT; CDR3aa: CASTIGGSGGEKLFF
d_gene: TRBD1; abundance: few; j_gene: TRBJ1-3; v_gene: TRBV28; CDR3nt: TGTGCCAGCCAGGGACAGGGGGTTATCTCTGGAAACACCATATATTTT; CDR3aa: CASQGQGVISGNTIYF
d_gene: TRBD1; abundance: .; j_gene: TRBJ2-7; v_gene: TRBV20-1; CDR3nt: TGCAGTGCTAGTCTCCCTCCCCGTCCGGGACAGGGGAACTCCGAGCAGTACTTC; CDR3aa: CSASLPPRPGQGNSEQYF
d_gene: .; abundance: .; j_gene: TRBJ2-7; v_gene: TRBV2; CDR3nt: TGTGCCAGCAGCGGATCCGGGGGTGGGGACGAGCAGTACTTC; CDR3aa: CASSGSGGGDEQYF
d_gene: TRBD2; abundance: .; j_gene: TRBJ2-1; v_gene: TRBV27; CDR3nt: TGTGCCAGCAGTCAATATAGCGGGAGCGGTAATGAGCAGTTCTTC; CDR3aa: CASSQYSGSGNEQFF
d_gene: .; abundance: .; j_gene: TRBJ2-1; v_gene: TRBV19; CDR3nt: TGTGCCAGTAGTGGGGGGAAACCCTACAATGAGCAGTTCTTC; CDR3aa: CASSGGKPYNEQFF
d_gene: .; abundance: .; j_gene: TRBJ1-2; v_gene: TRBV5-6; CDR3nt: TGTGCCAGCACCGGACAGCTCTATGGCTACACCTTC; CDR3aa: CASTGQLYGYTF
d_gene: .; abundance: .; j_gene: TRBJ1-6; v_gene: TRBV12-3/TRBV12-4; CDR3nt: TGTGCCAGCAGTTTAGACAGGCCTTACAGGGCCCACTTT; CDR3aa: CASSLDRPYRAHF
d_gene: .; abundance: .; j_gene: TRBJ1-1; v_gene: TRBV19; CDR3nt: TGTGCCAGTAGTATTAGCGTCTTGGGGGCCACTGAAGCTTTCTTT; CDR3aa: CASSISVLGATEAFF
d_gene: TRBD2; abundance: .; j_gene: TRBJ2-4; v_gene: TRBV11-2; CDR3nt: TGTGCCAGCAGCTTAGACCAACTAGCGGGAGTTCCCAAAAACATTCAGTACTTC; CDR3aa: CASSLDQLAGVPKNIQYF
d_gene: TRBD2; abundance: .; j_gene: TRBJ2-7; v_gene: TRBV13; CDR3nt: TGTGCCAGCAGCTCGGGACTAGCGGGCAACGAGCAGTACTTC; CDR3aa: CASSSGLAGNEQYF
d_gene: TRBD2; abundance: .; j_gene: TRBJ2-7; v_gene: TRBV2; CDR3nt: TGTGCCAGCAGTGGCGGGAGCTACGAGCAGTACTTC; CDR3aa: CASSGGSYEQYF
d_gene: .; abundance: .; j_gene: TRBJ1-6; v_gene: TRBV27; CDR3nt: TGTGCCAGCAGTTGGGGCAGGTATAATTCACCCCTCCACTTT; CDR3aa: CASSWGRYNSPLHF
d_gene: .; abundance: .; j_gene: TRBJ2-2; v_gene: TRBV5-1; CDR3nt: TGCGCCAGCAGCTTGGATCACACGAACACCGGGGAGCTGTTTTTT; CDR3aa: CASSLDHTNTGELFF
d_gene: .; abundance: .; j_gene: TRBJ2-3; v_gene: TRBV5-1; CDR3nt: TGCGCCAGCAGCTTGGAACCCCCTAACACAGATACGCAGTATTTT; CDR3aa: CASSLEPPNTDTQYF